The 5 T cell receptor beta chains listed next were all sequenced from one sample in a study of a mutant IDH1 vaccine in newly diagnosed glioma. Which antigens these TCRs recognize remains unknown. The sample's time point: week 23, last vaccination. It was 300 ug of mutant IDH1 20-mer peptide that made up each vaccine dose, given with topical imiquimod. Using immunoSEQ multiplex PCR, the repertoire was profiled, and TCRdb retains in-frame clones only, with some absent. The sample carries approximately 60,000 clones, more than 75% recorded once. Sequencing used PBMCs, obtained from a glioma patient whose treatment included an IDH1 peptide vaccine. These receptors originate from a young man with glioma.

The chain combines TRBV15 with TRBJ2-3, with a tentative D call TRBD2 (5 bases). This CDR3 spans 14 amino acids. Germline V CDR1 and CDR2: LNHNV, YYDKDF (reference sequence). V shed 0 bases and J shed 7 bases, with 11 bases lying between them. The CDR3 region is CATSRDTPGNTQYF. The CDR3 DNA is TGTGCCACCAGCAGAGATACTCCCGGGAATACGCAGTATTTT.

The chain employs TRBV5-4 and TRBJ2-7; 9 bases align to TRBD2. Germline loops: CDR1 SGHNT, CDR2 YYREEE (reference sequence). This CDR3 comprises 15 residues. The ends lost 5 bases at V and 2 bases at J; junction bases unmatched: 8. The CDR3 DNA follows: TGTGCCAGCAGTACGCAGCGGGGGGTGACCTACGAGCAGTACTTC. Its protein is CASSTQRGVTYEQYF.

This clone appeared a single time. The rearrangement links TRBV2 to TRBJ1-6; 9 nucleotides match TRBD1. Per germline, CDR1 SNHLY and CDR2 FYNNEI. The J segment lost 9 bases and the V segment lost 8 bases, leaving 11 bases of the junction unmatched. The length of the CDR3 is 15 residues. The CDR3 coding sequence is TGTGCCAGCGGGGGACAGGGTAATTTGGGTTCACCCCTCCACTTT. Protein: CASGGQGNLGSPLHF.

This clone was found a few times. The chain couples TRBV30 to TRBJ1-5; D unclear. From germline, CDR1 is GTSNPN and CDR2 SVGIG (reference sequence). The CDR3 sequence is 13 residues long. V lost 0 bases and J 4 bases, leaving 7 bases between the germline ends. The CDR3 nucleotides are TGTGCCTGGAGTGTTGACGGAAATCAGCCCCAGCATTTT. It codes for CAWSVDGNQPQHF.

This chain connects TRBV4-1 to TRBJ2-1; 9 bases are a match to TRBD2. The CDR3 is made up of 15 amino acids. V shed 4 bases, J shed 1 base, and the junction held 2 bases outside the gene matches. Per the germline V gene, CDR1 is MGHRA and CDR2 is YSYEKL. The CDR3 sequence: CASSLSGGSYNEQFF. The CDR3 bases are TGCGCCAGCAGCCTTAGCGGGGGTTCCTACAATGAGCAGTTCTTC.